The source of this T cell receptor (beta chain) is a study of T cell repertoires in cytomegalovirus infection. Whole-study context: A matching HLA type, together with CMV infection, was signaled by public TCR beta signatures.

The CDR3 covers 15 residues. The germline V gene has CDR1 SEHNR and CDR2 FQNEAQ (reference sequence). With V trimmed by 1 base and J by 5 bases, 6 bases remained unmatched. TCRdb fed the reads into MiXCR, producing one record per CDR3 protein. The table records about 180,000 distinct CDR3 sequences, approximately 15% of them present only once. Details on this clonotype: Its specificity is not known.

General observations from the study: In two of eight donors, the top clonotype was HLA-C-restricted CMV-specific. Cumulative public TCR beta family frequency identified CMV carriers with the relevant HLA.

Sequences were obtained from PBMCs. The rearrangement links TRBV7-9 to TRBJ2-7, with 9 positions matching TRBD1. The TCR comes from a human donor in good health (CMV status not recorded). Some clones in this sample may be carry-over from other donors' samples. CDR3 in amino acids: CASSLEGTGTHEQYF. The DNA of the CDR3 is TGTGCCAGCAGCTTAGAAGGGACAGGGACCCACGAGCAGTACTTC. Looking up the rest from reference TRBV7-9 and TRBJ2-7 gives the full variable domain: DTGVSQNPRHKITKRGQNVTFRCDPISEHNRLYWYRQTLGQGPEFLTYFQNEAQLEKSRLLSDRFSAERPKGSFSTLEIQRTEQGDSAMYLCASSLEGTGTHEQYFGPGTRLTVT.